The 30 T cell receptor beta chains given below trace back to one sample, sequenced in a study of CD8 T cells in Susac syndrome. The RNA, roughly 0.45 to 1 ug, was put through reverse transcription using random hexamers. TCRdb reprocessed the immunoSEQ multiplex PCR reads via MiXCR and lists one record per CDR3 protein. The sample shows about 180,000 distinct CDR3 sequences, under 95% of them seen only once. What was sequenced was CD4+ T cells from PBMCs. These receptor sequences come from a human donor with multiple sclerosis.

The rearrangement links TRBV5-4 to TRBJ2-3; 10 bases fit TRBD2. The CDR3 is 16 residues long. Germline CDR1 SGHNT, CDR2 YYREEE (reference sequence). J was trimmed by 2 bases and V by 1 base; bases with no gene match: 4. The CDR3 loop reads CASSLPLAGVTDTQYF. DNA of the CDR3: TGTGCCAGCAGCTTGCCTCTAGCGGGGGTCACAGATACGCAGTATTTT.

This chain uses TRBV27 with TRBJ2-2, with 10 bases aligning to TRBD2. The germline CDR1 and CDR2 sequences are MNHEY and SMNVEV (reference sequence). The CDR3 loop spans 18 amino acids. With V trimmed by 3 bases and J by 1 base, 8 bases remained unmatched. Written as DNA, the CDR3 is TGTGCCAGCAGTTTGGCGCCTAGCGGGAGAAGGAACACCGGGGAGCTGTTTTTT. Translated: CASSLAPSGRRNTGELFF.

This chain links TRBV20-1 with TRBJ2-1; TRBD2 matches 12 bases. Trimming removed 1 base from V and 11 bases from J; junction bases left unmatched: 6. Germline V gene lookup returns CDR1 DFQATT and CDR2 SNEGSKA (reference sequence). The CDR3 runs to 14 residues. The CDR3 DNA is TGCAGTGCTAGAGGAGGGCTAGCGGGGGGGCAGCAGTTCTTC. It codes for CSARGGLAGGQQFF.

This rearrangement joins TRBV2 to TRBJ2-1, with D uncertain. Germline CDR1 SNHLY, CDR2 FYNNEI. V was trimmed by 6 bases and J by 3 bases, leaving 15 bases between them. CDR3 length equals 15 residues. In nucleotides, the CDR3 is TGTGCCAGCAGCTCACGGAGCCTAAACTACAATGAGCAGTTCTTC. As protein: CASSSRSLNYNEQFF.

This clonotype was detected once. This chain joins TRBV2 and TRBJ2-1, with unresolved D. Germline loops: CDR1 SNHLY, CDR2 FYNNEI. The V gene lost 7 bases and the J gene lost 0 bases, with 10 bases spanning the gap. CDR3 length: 14 residues. The CDR3 DNA reads TGTGCCAGCAATGCGGTTAGCTCCTACAATGAGCAGTTCTTC. Protein sequence: CASNAVSSYNEQFF.

V usage is TRBV9 and J usage is TRBJ2-7; 10 bases match TRBD1. Germline V lookup: CDR1 SGDLS, CDR2 YYNGEE. CDR3 length: 15 amino acids. V was pared by 3 bases and J by 6 bases, with 9 bases of the junction left unmatched. CDR3 DNA: TGTGCCAGCAGCGCAGACAGGGGGCCATCCGGCGAGCAGTACTTC. Protein product: CASSADRGPSGEQYF.

The V call is TRBV5-4, the J call TRBJ2-3; TRBD2 agrees at 8 bases. From germline, CDR1 is SGHNT and CDR2 YYREEE (reference sequence). V lost 3 bases, J lost 4 bases, and 16 bases stayed unmatched. The CDR3 runs 18 residues. CDR3 bases: TGTGCCAGCAGCTCGGGGAGTTTAGCGGGGTTGACCTCAGATACGCAGTATTTT. This encodes CASSSGSLAGLTSDTQYF.

The V and J genes are TRBV10-2 and TRBJ2-3, with TRBD2 matching over 9 bases. Trimming took 6 bases from V and 5 from J; bases not matched to a gene: 12. The germline V gene encodes CDR1 WSHSY and CDR2 SAAADI. This CDR3 contains 16 residues. This CDR3 is CASRDSSSGKGDTQYF. The CDR3 DNA reads as TGCGCCAGCAGGGACTCCTCTAGCGGGAAGGGAGATACGCAGTATTTT.

The chain combines TRBV28 with TRBJ2-7; D is ambiguous. The V end lost 7 bases, the J end lost 6 bases, and 10 bases lay between the germline ends. CDR1 and CDR2 from the germline V gene are MDHEN and SYDVKM. This CDR3 contains 11 residues. The CDR3 coding sequence is TGTGCCAGCAATCAGGAGCCCGAGCAGTACTTC. This sequence encodes CASNQEPEQYF.

The V call is TRBV5-4, the J call TRBJ2-3; 9 bases match TRBD2. Per the germline V gene, CDR1 is SGHNT and CDR2 is YYREEE (reference sequence). This CDR3 comprises 18 residues. Unmatched junction bases numbered 18, after V lost 2 bases and J lost 8 bases. In DNA, the CDR3 is TGTGCCAGCAGCTTCTTGGGGGTCGGGGAGCTAGCGGGGACTACGCAGTATTTT. It translates to CASSFLGVGELAGTTQYF.

V gene TRBV7-3 combines with J gene TRBJ1-6; D perhaps matches TRBD1 (5 bases). This CDR3 contains 15 residues. Trimming removed 4 bases at V and 6 bases at J, with 13 bases between. Germline-derived CDR1 and CDR2 are SGHTA and FQGTGA. The CDR3 coding sequence is TGTGCCAGCAGCTCCCAAGGGGTCGGTAATTCACCCCTCCACTTT. Its translation: CASSSQGVGNSPLHF.

The chain combines TRBV12-3 or TRBV12-4 with TRBJ2-1; 10 bases map to TRBD2. The trim removed 4 bases at V and 9 bases at J, leaving 9 bases unmatched. The CDR3 is made up of 15 amino acids. Here the CDR3 DNA reads TGTGCCAGCAGTTCCCGGACTAGCGGACACGGTGAGCAGTTCTTC. Protein sequence: CASSSRTSGHGEQFF.

The genes are TRBV12-3 or TRBV12-4 and TRBJ1-5; 8 bases are a match to TRBD1. Unmatched junction bases numbered 8, after V lost 6 bases and J lost 7 bases. The CDR3 is 14 residues long. The CDR3 DNA reads as TGTGCCAGCAGGTCGACAGGGGTAAGCCAGCCCCAGCATTTT. Translated, it gives CASRSTGVSQPQHF.

The chain has TRBV18 and TRBJ2-5; D gene ambiguous. The CDR3 consists of 13 residues. Germline V CDR1 and CDR2: KGHSH, LQKENI. With 3 bases removed from V and 0 bases from J, the gap between germline ends came to 5 bases. The CDR3 DNA follows: TGTGCCAGCTCACCCCGGAACCAAGAGACCCAGTACTTC. Translating gives CASSPRNQETQYF.

The CDR3 nucleotides read TGTGCCAGCAGTCCGACCGGTTCTTCCTATGGCTACACCTTC. Residues: CASSPTGSSYGYTF. The chain has TRBV27 and TRBJ1-2; D call uncertain. Germline V gene lookup returns CDR1 MNHEY and CDR2 SMNVEV (reference sequence). V was shortened by 5 bases and J by 4 bases, with 14 bases between the two germline ends. CDR3 length equals 14 residues.

The table lists this clonotype with a few counts. The rearrangement uses TRBV2 and TRBJ1-1, with D maybe TRBD1 (6 bases). The CDR3 totals 13 residues. Germline CDR1 and CDR2: SNHLY and FYNNEI. The V gene lost 4 bases and the J gene lost 1 base, with 7 bases spanning the gap. CDR3 nucleotide sequence: TGTGCCAGCAGTGGGACAGCGAACACTGAAGCTTTCTTT. Translating gives CASSGTANTEAFF.

This chain joins TRBV3-1 and TRBJ1-1; D is undetermined. CDR1 is LGHDT, CDR2 YNNKEL, per germline (reference sequence). The CDR3 runs to 13 residues. V lost 7 bases and J 3 bases, leaving 12 bases between the germline ends. In DNA, the CDR3 is TGTGCCAGCACCTTTACATCGGACACTGAAGCTTTCTTT. It translates to CASTFTSDTEAFF.

This chain uses TRBV7-8 with TRBJ2-3, with 12 positions matching TRBD1. The ends lost 4 bases at V and 4 bases at J; junction bases unmatched: 6. CDR3 length equals 16 residues. CDR1 and CDR2 (germline): SGHVS, FQNEAQ. This chain's CDR3 is CASSSWDRGLPDTQYF. The DNA of the CDR3 is TGTGCCAGCAGCTCGTGGGACAGGGGGCTGCCAGATACGCAGTATTTT. Combining the CDR3 with reference TRBV7-8 and TRBJ2-3 gives the whole variable domain GAGVSQSPRYKVAKRGQDVALRCDPISGHVSLFWYQQALGQGPEFLTYFQNEAQLDKSGLPSDRFFAERPEGSVSTLKIQRTQQEDSAVYLCASSSWDRGLPDTQYFGPGTRLTVL.

This clonotype was observed once. The chain is built from TRBV27 and TRBJ2-3; 14 bases line up with TRBD2. CDR1 and CDR2 from the germline V gene are MNHEY and SMNVEV (reference sequence). The CDR3 runs to 17 residues. J lost 1 base, V lost 3 bases, and 3 bases had no gene match. This chain's CDR3 is CASSFPGLAGGTDTQYF. CDR3 in DNA: TGTGCCAGCAGTTTCCCGGGACTAGCGGGGGGCACAGATACGCAGTATTTT.

The chain carries TRBV3-1 and TRBJ2-7; D is uncertain. V gave up 4 bases and J gave up 0 bases, with 16 bases separating them. Germline V gene data show CDR1 as LGHDT and CDR2 as YNNKEL (reference sequence). The CDR3 consists of 16 residues. The CDR3 DNA is TGTGCCAGCAGCCCTCGCCGAGGAATACCCTCCTACGAGCAGTACTTC. It is translated as CASSPRRGIPSYEQYF.

This rearrangement joins TRBV4-3 to TRBJ2-7; no firm D call. V was trimmed by 0 bases and J by 1 base, leaving 10 bases between them. Germline V gene sequence: CDR1 LGHNA, CDR2 YSLEER. The CDR3 loop spans 15 amino acids. The CDR3 loop is CASSQEGTSSYEQYF. As DNA, the CDR3 is TGCGCCAGCAGCCAAGAAGGCACATCATCCTACGAGCAGTACTTC.

The chain links TRBV27 to TRBJ2-3, with TRBD2 identical over 12 bases. CDR3 length: 16 residues. V was pared by 2 bases and J by 8 bases, with 8 bases of the junction left unmatched. Germline V CDR1 and CDR2: MNHEY, SMNVEV (reference sequence). The CDR3 DNA reads as TGTGCCAGCAGTTTAAGGCCTAGCGGGAGGGGCGGTACGCAGTATTTT. Protein product: CASSLRPSGRGGTQYF.

This chain links TRBV6-5 with TRBJ2-5, with 9 bases identical to TRBD1. CDR1 is MNHEY, CDR2 SVGAGI, per germline. V shed 6 bases, J shed 3 bases, and the junction held 5 bases outside the gene matches. This CDR3 spans 14 amino acids. The CDR3 sequence: CASRSTGGKETQYF. CDR3 coding DNA: TGTGCCAGCAGATCGACAGGGGGTAAAGAGACCCAGTACTTC.

The rearrangement links TRBV24-1 to TRBJ2-1, with 10 bases lining up with TRBD2. The junction had 3 bases not matched to a gene; V was cut back by 4 bases and J by 4 bases. CDR1 is KGHDR and CDR2 is SFDVKD in the germline V gene. This CDR3 contains 15 residues. The CDR3 is CATSEPGLAYNEQFF. The CDR3 DNA reads as TGTGCCACCAGTGAGCCGGGACTAGCGTACAATGAGCAGTTCTTC.

This chain joins TRBV12-3 or TRBV12-4 and TRBJ2-7; TRBD2 might be the D (6 bases). The length of the CDR3 is 14 residues. V lost 6 bases and J lost 1, with 13 bases in between. The CDR3 DNA reads as TGTGCCAGCAGGCAGGGAGGAGGGTCCTACGAGCAGTACTTC. Translation gives CASRQGGGSYEQYF.

This chain uses TRBV28 with TRBJ2-7; no clear D. V was cut by 7 bases and J by 2 bases, with 9 bases left in between. CDR1 MDHEN and CDR2 SYDVKM come from the germline V gene. The CDR3 extends over 12 amino acids. CDR3 sequence (DNA): TGTGCCAGCAATGCAGTAACCTACGAGCAGTACTTC. It specifies CASNAVTYEQYF.

The rearrangement uses TRBV29-1 and TRBJ1-1, with 8 bases that match TRBD1. CDR3 length equals 13 residues. The V gene end was trimmed by 3 bases and the J gene end by 0 bases; junction bases not matched to a gene: 0. From germline, CDR1 is SQVTM and CDR2 ANQGSEA. CDR3 DNA sequence: TGCAGCGTTGAGACAGGGGTGAACACTGAAGCTTTCTTT. Translation: CSVETGVNTEAFF.

This chain links TRBV5-1 with TRBJ2-5, with 7 nucleotides matching TRBD2. The CDR3 sequence is 15 residues long. Looked up from germline, CDR1 is SGHRS and CDR2 is YFSETQ. V lost 0 bases and J lost 7; bases outside the gene matches: 9. The CDR3, as DNA: TGCGCCAGCAGCTTGGATCCAGGCGGGGAGGGGACCCAGTACTTC. Protein: CASSLDPGGEGTQYF.

V and J are TRBV20-1 and TRBJ2-3, with 7 bases aligning to TRBD1. Losses at the gene ends were 0 bases for V and 3 bases for J; bases not matched to a gene: 3. The V gene's germline CDR1 is DFQATT and CDR2 SNEGSKA (reference sequence). CDR3 length: 14 amino acids. CDR3 residues: CSARDLRGTDTQYF. For the CDR3, the DNA is TGCAGTGCTAGAGATCTCAGGGGGACAGATACGCAGTATTTT.

The chain links TRBV6-5 to TRBJ1-4; no clear D. This CDR3 region has 16 residues. CDR1 is MNHEY and CDR2 is SVGAGI in the germline V gene. Trimming pared 2 bases from V and 1 base from J, leaving 11 bases between. The CDR3 DNA reads TGTGCCAGCAGTTACGGGAGGGAGGGAACTAATGAAAAACTGTTTTTT. Its protein is CASSYGREGTNEKLFF.